The entry below gives a single T cell receptor beta chain sequence along with its context. The antigen remains undetermined. Enrollment excluded any patients with other autoimmune diseases, uncontrolled infections, pregnancy or lactation. The diagnostic workup employed clinical symptoms, serum thyroxine, TRAb, thyroid ultrasound and orbital computed tomography. The sequenced template was RNA, covering the TCR beta CDR3 region. The first-round RT-PCR employed HTBI primers together with the Qiagen OneStep RT-PCR kit. A multiplex PCR was then performed as the second round. TCRdb re-analysed the multiplex PCR reads in MiXCR, keeping a single row per CDR3 protein. Among 740,000 or so distinct CDR3 sequences listed, roughly 40% were seen once. The data belong to a study of Graves' ophthalmopathy and Graves' hyperthyroidism. Study outcomes and limitations: Ophthalmopathy progression prediction by the model yielded a sensitivity of 70.59% and a specificity of roughly 72%.

Trimming at V came to 5 bases and at J to 5 bases, leaving 8 bases not matched to a gene. The CDR3 sequence is 14 residues long. Germline CDR1 SEHNR, CDR2 FQNEAQ (reference sequence). This sequence originates from an adult man with Graves' ophthalmopathy. Specimen: peripheral blood. The chain joins TRBV7-9 to TRBJ2-5; 7 positions agree with TRBD2. DNA of the CDR3: TGTGCCAGCAGCGACGCGGGGGTGTCTGAGACCCAGTACTTC. Encoded protein: CASSDAGVSETQYF. The full variable domain, its missing parts supplied by reference TRBV7-9 and TRBJ2-5, is DTGVSQNPRHKITKRGQNVTFRCDPISEHNRLYWYRQTLGQGPEFLTYFQNEAQLEKSRLLSDRFSAERPKGSFSTLEIQRTEQGDSAMYLCASSDAGVSETQYFGPGTRLLVL.